This entry describes one T cell receptor (beta chain). There are a few counts of this clonotype. Its recognized antigen is unknown. No base qualities exist here, and no much larger clone lies one base off it. These data originate in a study of T cells in Graves' hyperthyroidism and ophthalmopathy (dated by TCRdb to between 2018 and 2020). With regard to the full study: Peripheral blood samples were taken at the time of initial diagnosis, prior to any treatment. To identify TCR V-J signatures that set the groups apart, the researchers used a discovery cohort of more than 95 patients, made up of under 50 with Graves' ophthalmopathy and about 60 with stable Graves' hyperthyroidism. Prospective prediction of ophthalmopathy was tested in an independent validation cohort consisting of about 19 hyperthyroidism patients and around 17 patients who later progressed to ophthalmopathy. The roughly 100 discovery patients were divided at random into training and test sets in a 7:3 ratio. The study also compared thyroid tissue and blood T-cell repertoires from five or six Graves' hyperthyroidism patients. Once sampling was done, hyperthyroidism patients were given methimazole at a starting dose of 30 mg daily, whereas ophthalmopathy patients were given high-dose intravenous methylprednisolone. TCR Vbeta CDR3 sequencing of 120 to 150 peripheral blood samples (approximately 44 ophthalmopathy, 75 hyperthyroidism and around 17 progressor patients) is reported in the paper.

Broader findings and caveats from the paper: Blood samples also contained most of the expanded thyroid clonotypes (frequency above 0.001), which suggests that blood repertoires may reflect thyroid immune responses. In validation, the model predicted progression to ophthalmopathy a median of 6.5 months before onset, with about 64% sensitivity and 72.22% specificity. A model built on a 13 V-J signature distinguished ophthalmopathy from stable hyperthyroidism, reaching around 88% sensitivity and about 81% specificity in cross-validation and 80%/75% in testing. No statistical method was used to fix the sample size in advance, and group allocation was not hidden from the investigators.

Amplification of TCR beta CDR3 regions was carried out from RNA transcripts. The first round of RT-PCR for the TCR CDR3 was performed with the HTBI primer set and the Qiagen OneStep RT-PCR kit. A second multiplex PCR round built the libraries, followed by size selection and purification. Paired-end sequencing of the libraries was performed with 100 bp reads on an Illumina HiSeq2000. As for how the authors treated the data: Raw data were processed with SOAPnuke, discarding reads with adapters, uncalled bases, mean Phred below 15, or no exact constant-primer or identifier match. COPE v1.2.5 was used to merge the high-quality paired reads, and each unique nucleotide sequence was defined as a clonotype. MiTCR v1.1 was used to align the clonotypes against IMGT TRBV, TRBD and TRBJ reference segments. Analysis was restricted to V-J combinations with a frequency above 0.0001, which covered approximately 99% of repertoires. The TCS score was defined as the ratio of F50 (clonal expansion) to E x V (chaos), calculated using BLOSUM62-based TCRdist between CDR3 peptides within each V-J. Welch's t-statistics and random forest reduced around 550 V-J features to 10 to 15, which were used in a naive Bayes classifier (R e1071). The public reads were quality trimmed at Q25 with fastp and then assembled into clones with MiXCR by TCRdb, keeping productive beta chains. Records with the same CDR3 protein are collapsed into one entry carrying the most frequent genes and DNA. The authors' filters were not applied to this entry. The sample records 250,000 to 300,000 distinct CDR3 sequences, approximately 15% of which are singletons. The top ten hold around 55% of the sample.

Moderately to severely active disease, a Clinical Activity Score of at least 3, a NOSPECS grade of at least 4, and a duration under 3 months were present in ophthalmopathy patients. Patients with uncontrolled infections, other autoimmune diseases, pregnancy or lactation were excluded. Diagnoses were based on clinical symptoms, serum thyroxine and TRAb, thyroid ultrasound and orbital computed tomography. Ficoll-Paque density gradient centrifugation was used to isolate PBMCs from approximately 10 ml of fresh peripheral blood. Total RNA was extracted using Trizol reagent, and RNA quality was assessed on an Agilent 2100 Bioanalyzer. The sequenced material came from blood. The clonotype originates from a woman aged 55-75 years with Graves' ophthalmopathy.

The nucleotide sequence is given as TGTGCCAGCAGCGGGAAGACAGGGGTCGACACTGAAGCTTTCTTT. It encodes CASSGKTGVDTEAFF. The chain uses TRBV11-2 and TRBJ1-1; 8 of the junction bases match TRBD1. From the germline V gene, CDR1 is SGHAT and CDR2 is FQNNGV. From cysteine to phenylalanine, the CDR3 is 15 amino acids long. Only the CDR3 region is kept as DNA, spanning 45 bases read in frame from base 1. V is pruned by 5 bases and J by 3 bases, leaving 8 bases of the junction without a gene match.